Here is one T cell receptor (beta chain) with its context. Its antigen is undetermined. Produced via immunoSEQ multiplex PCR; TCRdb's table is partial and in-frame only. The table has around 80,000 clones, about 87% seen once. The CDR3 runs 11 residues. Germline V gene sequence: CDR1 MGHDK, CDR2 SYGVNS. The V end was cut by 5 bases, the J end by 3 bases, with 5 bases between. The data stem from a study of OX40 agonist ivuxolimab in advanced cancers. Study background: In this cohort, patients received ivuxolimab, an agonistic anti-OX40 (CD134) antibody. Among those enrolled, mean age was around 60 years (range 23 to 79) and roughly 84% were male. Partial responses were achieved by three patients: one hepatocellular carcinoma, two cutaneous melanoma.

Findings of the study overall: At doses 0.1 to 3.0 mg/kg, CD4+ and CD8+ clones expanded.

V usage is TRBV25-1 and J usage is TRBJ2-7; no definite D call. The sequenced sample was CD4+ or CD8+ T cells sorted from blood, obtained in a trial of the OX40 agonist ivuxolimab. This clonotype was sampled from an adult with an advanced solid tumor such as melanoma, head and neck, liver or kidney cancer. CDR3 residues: CASSTNYEQYF. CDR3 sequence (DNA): TGTGCCAGCAGTACGAACTACGAGCAGTACTTC.